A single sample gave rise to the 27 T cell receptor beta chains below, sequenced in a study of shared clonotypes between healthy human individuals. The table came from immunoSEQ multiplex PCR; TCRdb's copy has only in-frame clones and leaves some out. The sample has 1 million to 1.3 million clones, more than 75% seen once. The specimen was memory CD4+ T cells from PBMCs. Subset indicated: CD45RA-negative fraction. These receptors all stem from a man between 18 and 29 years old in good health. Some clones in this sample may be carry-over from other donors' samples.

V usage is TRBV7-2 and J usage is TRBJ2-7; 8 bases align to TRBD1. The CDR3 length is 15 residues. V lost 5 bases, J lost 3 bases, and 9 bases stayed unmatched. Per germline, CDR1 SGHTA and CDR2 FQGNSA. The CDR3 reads CASSIDRGNGYEQYF. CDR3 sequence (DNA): TGTGCCAGCAGCATCGACAGGGGTAATGGCTACGAGCAGTACTTC.

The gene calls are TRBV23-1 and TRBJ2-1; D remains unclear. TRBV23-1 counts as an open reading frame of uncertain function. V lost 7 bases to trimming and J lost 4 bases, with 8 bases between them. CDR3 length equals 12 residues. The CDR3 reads CASIGHYNEQFF. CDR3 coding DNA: TGCGCCAGCATAGGTCATTACAATGAGCAGTTCTTC.

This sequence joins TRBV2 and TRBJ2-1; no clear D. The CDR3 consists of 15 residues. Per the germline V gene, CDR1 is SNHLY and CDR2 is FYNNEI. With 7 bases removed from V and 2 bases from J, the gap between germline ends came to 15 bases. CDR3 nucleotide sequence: TGTGCCAGCACCTTGGGCCCAAACGCCTACAATGAGCAGTTCTTC. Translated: CASTLGPNAYNEQFF.

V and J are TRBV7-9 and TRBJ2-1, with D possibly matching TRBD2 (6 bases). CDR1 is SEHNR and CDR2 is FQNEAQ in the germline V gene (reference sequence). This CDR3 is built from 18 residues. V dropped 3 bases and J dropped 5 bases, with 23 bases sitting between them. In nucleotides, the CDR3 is TGTGCCAGCAGCTTCCCCCCCCTAGCGACCCACTTTGACAATGAGCAGTTCTTC. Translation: CASSFPPLATHFDNEQFF.

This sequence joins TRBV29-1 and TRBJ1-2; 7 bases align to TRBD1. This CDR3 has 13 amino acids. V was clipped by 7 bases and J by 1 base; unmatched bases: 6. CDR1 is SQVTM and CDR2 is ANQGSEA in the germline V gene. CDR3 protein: CSAGTDFNYGYTF. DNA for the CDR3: TGCAGCGCCGGGACAGATTTTAACTATGGCTACACCTTC.

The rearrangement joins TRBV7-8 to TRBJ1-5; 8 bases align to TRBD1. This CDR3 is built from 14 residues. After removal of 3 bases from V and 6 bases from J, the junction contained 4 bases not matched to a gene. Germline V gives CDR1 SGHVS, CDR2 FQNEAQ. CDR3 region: CASSFSGGGQPQHF. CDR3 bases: TGTGCCAGCAGCTTTTCAGGGGGCGGTCAGCCCCAGCATTTT. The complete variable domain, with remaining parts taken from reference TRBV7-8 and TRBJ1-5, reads GAGVSQSPRYKVAKRGQDVALRCDPISGHVSLFWYQQALGQGPEFLTYFQNEAQLDKSGLPSDRFFAERPEGSVSTLKIQRTQQEDSAVYLCASSFSGGGQPQHFGDGTRLSIL.

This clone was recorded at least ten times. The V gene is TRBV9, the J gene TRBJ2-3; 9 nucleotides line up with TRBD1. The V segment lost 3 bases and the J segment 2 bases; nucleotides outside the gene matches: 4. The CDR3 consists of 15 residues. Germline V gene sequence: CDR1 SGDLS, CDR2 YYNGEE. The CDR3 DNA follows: TGTGCCAGCAGCGACGGGACAGGGTTCACAGATACGCAGTATTTT. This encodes CASSDGTGFTDTQYF.

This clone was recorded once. CDR3 sequence reads: CASSEIFYEQYF. CDR3 bases: TGTGCCAGCAGTGAAATCTTCTACGAGCAGTACTTC. This chain uses TRBV6-1 with TRBJ2-7; D remains ambiguous. Germline CDR1 reads MNHNS; CDR2 reads SASEGT. This CDR3 has 12 residues. V lost 2 bases and J lost 3, with 5 bases in between.

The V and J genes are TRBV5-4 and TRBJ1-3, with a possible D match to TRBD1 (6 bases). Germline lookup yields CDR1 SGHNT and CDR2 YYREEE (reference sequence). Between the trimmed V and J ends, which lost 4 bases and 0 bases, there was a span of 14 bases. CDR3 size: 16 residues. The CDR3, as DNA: TGTGCCAGCAGCCCTTCTAAGGGGGTCTCTGGAAACACCATATATTTT. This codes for CASSPSKGVSGNTIYF.

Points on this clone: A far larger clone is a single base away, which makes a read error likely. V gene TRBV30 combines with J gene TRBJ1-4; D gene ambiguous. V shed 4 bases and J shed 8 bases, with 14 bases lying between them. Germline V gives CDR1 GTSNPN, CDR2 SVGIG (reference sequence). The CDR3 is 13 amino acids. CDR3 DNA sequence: TGTGCCTGGATCCTCAAAGGGAGCGAAAAACTGTTTTTT. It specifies CAWILKGSEKLFF.

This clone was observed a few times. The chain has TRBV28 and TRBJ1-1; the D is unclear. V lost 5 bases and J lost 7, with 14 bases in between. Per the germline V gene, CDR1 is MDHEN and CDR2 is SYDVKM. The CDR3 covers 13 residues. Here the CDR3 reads CASSPRTWREAFF. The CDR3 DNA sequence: TGTGCCAGCAGTCCTAGGACTTGGCGTGAAGCTTTCTTT.

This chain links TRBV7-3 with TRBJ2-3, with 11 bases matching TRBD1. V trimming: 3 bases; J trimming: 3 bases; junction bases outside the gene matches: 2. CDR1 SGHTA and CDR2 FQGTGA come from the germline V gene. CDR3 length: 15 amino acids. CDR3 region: CASSFRDRGTDTQYF. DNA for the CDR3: TGTGCCAGCAGCTTCCGGGACAGGGGGACAGATACGCAGTATTTT.

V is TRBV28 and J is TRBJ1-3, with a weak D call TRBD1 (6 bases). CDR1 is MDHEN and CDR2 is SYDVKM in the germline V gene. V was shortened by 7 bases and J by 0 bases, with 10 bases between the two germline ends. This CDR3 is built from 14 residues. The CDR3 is CASTPDSSGNTIYF. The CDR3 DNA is TGTGCCAGCACCCCGGACAGCTCTGGAAACACCATATATTTT.

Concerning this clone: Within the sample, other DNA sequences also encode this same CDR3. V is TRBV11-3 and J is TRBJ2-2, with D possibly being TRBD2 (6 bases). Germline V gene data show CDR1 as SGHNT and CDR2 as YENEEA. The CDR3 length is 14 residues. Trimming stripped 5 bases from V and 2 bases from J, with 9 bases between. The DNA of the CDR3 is TGTGCCAGCAGCCTCGGACTAAACACCGGGGAGCTGTTTTTT. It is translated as CASSLGLNTGELFF.

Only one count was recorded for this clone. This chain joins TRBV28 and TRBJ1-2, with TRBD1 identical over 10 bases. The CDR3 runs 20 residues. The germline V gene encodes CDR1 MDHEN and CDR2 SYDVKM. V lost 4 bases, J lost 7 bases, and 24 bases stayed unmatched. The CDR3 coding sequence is TGTGCCAGCAGTTCGATCTATCACCGTGGGACAGGGGCTGGAGTGGGTGGCTACACCTTC. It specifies CASSSIYHRGTGAGVGGYTF.

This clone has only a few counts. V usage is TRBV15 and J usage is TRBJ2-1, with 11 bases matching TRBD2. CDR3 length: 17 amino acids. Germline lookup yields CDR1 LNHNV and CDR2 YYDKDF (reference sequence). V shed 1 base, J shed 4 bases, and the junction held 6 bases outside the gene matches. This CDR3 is CATSRAPGLAAYNEQFF. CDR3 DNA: TGTGCCACCAGCAGAGCACCGGGACTAGCGGCATACAATGAGCAGTTCTTC.

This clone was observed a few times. The CDR3 region has the DNA TGCGCCAGCAGCCCAGGGACAGGGGTATCCAATCAGCCCCAGCATTTT. It encodes CASSPGTGVSNQPQHF. The chain recombines TRBV4-1 with TRBJ1-5; 10 positions match TRBD1. The V segment lost 4 bases and the J segment 3 bases; nucleotides outside the gene matches: 6. Germline V gives CDR1 MGHRA, CDR2 YSYEKL. There are 16 residues in the CDR3.

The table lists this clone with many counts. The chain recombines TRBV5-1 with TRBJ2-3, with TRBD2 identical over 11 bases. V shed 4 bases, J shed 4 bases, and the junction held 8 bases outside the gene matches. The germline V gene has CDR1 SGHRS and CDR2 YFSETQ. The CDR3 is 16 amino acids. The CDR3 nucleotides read TGCGCCAGCAGCCCGGGACTAGCGGAGGGATCAGATACGCAGTATTTT. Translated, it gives CASSPGLAEGSDTQYF.

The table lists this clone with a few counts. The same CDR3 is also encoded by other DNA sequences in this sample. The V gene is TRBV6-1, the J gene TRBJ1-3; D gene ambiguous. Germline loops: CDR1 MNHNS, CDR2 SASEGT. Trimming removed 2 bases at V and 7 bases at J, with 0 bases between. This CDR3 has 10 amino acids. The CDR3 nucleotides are TGTGCCAGCAGTGAAAACACCATATATTTT. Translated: CASSENTIYF.

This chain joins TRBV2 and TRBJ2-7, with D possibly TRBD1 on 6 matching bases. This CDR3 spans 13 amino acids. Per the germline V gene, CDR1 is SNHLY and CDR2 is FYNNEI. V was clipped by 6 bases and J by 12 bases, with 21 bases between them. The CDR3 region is CASSRDMGVLGYF. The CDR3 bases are TGTGCCAGCAGCAGGGACATGGGGGTCTTAGGGTACTTC.

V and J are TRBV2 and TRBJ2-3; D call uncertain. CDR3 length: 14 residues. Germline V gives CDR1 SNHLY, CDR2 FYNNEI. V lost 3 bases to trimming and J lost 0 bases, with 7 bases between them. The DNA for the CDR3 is TGTGCCAGCAGTGACGATGCTAGCACAGATACGCAGTATTTT. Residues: CASSDDASTDTQYF.

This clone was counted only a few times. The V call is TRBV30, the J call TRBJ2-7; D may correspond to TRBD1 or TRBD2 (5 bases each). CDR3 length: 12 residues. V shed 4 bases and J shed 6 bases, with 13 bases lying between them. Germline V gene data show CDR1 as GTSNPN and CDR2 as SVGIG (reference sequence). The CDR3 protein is CAWKGPTAEQYF. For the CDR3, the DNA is TGTGCCTGGAAGGGACCGACGGCCGAGCAGTACTTC.

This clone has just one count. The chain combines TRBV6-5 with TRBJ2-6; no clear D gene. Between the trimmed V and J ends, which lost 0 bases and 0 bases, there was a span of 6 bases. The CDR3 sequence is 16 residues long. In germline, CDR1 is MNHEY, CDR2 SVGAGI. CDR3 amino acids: CASSYSQASGANVLTF. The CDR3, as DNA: TGTGCCAGCAGTTACTCTCAGGCCTCTGGGGCCAACGTCCTGACTTTC.

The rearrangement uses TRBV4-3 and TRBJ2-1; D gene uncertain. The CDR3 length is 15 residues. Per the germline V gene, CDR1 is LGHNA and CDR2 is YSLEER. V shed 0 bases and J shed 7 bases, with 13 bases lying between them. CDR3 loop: CASSQDHQGGNEQFF. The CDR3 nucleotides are TGCGCCAGCAGCCAAGATCATCAAGGTGGGAATGAGCAGTTCTTC.

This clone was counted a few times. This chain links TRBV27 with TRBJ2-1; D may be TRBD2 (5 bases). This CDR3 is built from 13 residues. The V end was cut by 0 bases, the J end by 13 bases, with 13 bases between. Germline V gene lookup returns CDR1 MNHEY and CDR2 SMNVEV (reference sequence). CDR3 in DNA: TGTGCCAGCAGTTTATCGGCTAGCTTGGATCAGTTCTTC. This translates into CASSLSASLDQFF.

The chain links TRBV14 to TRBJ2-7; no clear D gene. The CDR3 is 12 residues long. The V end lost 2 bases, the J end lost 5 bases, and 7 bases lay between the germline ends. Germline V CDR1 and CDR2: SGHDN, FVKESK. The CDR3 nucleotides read TGTGCCAGCAGCCAATTCTTCGACGAGCAGTACTTC. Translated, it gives CASSQFFDEQYF.

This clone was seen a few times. The CDR3 reads CASSPRDRGTTEAFF. Written as DNA, the CDR3 is TGTGCCAGCAGTCCCAGGGACAGGGGGACCACTGAAGCTTTCTTT. This rearrangement joins TRBV27 to TRBJ1-1; TRBD1 aligns across 11 bases. V shed 5 bases and J 4 bases; nucleotides not matched to a gene: 6. Germline V lookup: CDR1 MNHEY, CDR2 SMNVEV (reference sequence). The CDR3 loop spans 15 amino acids.